This TCR beta chain is drawn from a study of blood T cell repertoires in COVID-19. Study in general: Samples came from the United States, Italy and Spain, spanning acute and convalescent COVID-19.

Which cohort a participant joined came from the clinical history participants gave. The CDR3 has 15 amino acids. Trimming left V 3 bases short and J 5 bases short, with 13 bases between. Germline V gene lookup returns CDR1 KGHSH and CDR2 LQKENI. Clones were read by immunoSEQ multiplex PCR, and TCRdb kept only the in-frame ones, dropping some. The table lists some 300,000 clones, over 85% of them singletons. The sequencing input was PBMCs or T cells enriched from blood (not recorded which). The origin of this receptor is a woman aged 25 to 39 who had recovered from COVID-19. The chain carries TRBV18 and TRBJ1-4; maybe TRBD1 (5 bases). CDR3 DNA sequence: TGTGCCAGCTCACCGGTTTTATCAGGGAATGAAAAACTGTTTTTT. This sequence encodes CASSPVLSGNEKLFF. The variable domain in full, completed from reference TRBV18 and TRBJ1-4, reads NAGVMQNPRHLVRRRGQEARLRCSPMKGHSHVYWYRQLPEEGLKFMVYLQKENIIDESGMPKERFSAEFPKEGPSILRIQQVVRGDSAAYFCASSPVLSGNEKLFFGSGTQLSVL.